Presented here are 30 T cell receptor beta chains from one specimen sequenced in a study of control samples from healthy donors and cancer patients. Profiling relied on immunoSEQ multiplex PCR, and the TCRdb table lists in-frame clones only, not all of them. The table lists 120,000 or so clones, more than 85% of them singletons. Sequenced: PBMCs. These receptors all stem from a man between 45 and 60 years old with head and neck cancer.

This chain uses TRBV6-4 with TRBJ1-2; 9 bases are a match to TRBD1. CDR3 length: 13 residues. CDR1 is MRHNA, CDR2 SNTAGT, per germline. V gave up 6 bases and J gave up 8 bases; unmatched junction bases: 7. CDR3 amino acids: CASRETGTGGYTF. The CDR3 bases are TGTGCCAGCAGGGAAACCGGGACAGGGGGCTACACCTTC.

The CDR3, as DNA: TGTGCCAGCAGCCTGGGACAGCCCGGGGCCAACGTCCTGACTTTC. Its translation: CASSLGQPGANVLTF. The chain is built from TRBV6-2 or TRBV6-3 and TRBJ2-6, with 7 positions matching TRBD1. Germline CDR1 and CDR2: MNHEY and SVGEGT. The J segment lost 4 bases and the V segment lost 6 bases, leaving 6 bases of the junction unmatched. The CDR3 runs 15 residues.

The genes are TRBV4-3 and TRBJ2-7; 7 bases agree with TRBD1. Germline CDR1 and CDR2: LGHNA and YSLEER. The ends lost 4 bases at V and 1 base at J; junction bases unmatched: 4. This CDR3 spans 14 amino acids. The CDR3 DNA sequence: TGCGCCAGCAGCCTACGGGACAGATCCTACGAGCAGTACTTC. This translates into CASSLRDRSYEQYF.

The chain couples TRBV9 to TRBJ2-3, with TRBD2 matching 15 bases. Unmatched junction bases numbered 5, after V lost 1 base and J lost 5 bases. CDR1 SGDLS and CDR2 YYNGEE come from the germline V gene. There are 17 residues in the CDR3. The chain's CDR3 is CASSVSGTSGGRDTQYF. The CDR3 DNA follows: TGTGCCAGCAGCGTATCCGGGACTAGCGGGGGGAGAGATACGCAGTATTTT.

The V call is TRBV9, the J call TRBJ1-2, with TRBD1 matching 8 bases. Germline trimming cut 4 bases from V and 1 base from J; bases unmatched to any gene: 9. Germline loops: CDR1 SGDLS, CDR2 YYNGEE. The CDR3 totals 16 residues. This CDR3 reads CASSPTPGQDNYGYTF. In nucleotides, the CDR3 is TGTGCCAGCAGCCCGACCCCGGGACAGGATAACTATGGCTACACCTTC.

The chain couples TRBV4-3 to TRBJ1-3; D not resolved. Trimming took 1 base from V and 1 from J, leaving 20 bases between them. Germline loops: CDR1 LGHNA, CDR2 YSLEER. CDR3 length: 19 residues. The DNA for the CDR3 is TGCGCCAGCAGCCAAGTCGTGGTCGGGTTTTCTTCTTCTGGAAACACCATATATTTT. It translates to CASSQVVVGFSSSGNTIYF.

The chain couples TRBV5-4 to TRBJ2-5; 8 bases align to TRBD1. Losses at the gene ends were 0 bases for V and 7 bases for J; bases not matched to a gene: 5. CDR1 is SGHNT, CDR2 YYREEE, per germline (reference sequence). The CDR3 length is 14 residues. The CDR3 bases are TGTGCCAGCAGCTTGGGACAGGGGTATGGGACCCAGTACTTC. Translating gives CASSLGQGYGTQYF.

The CDR3 loop is CASSFSETQYF. CDR3 coding DNA: TGTGCCAGCAGCTTTTCGGAGACCCAGTACTTC. The rearrangement joins TRBV5-6 to TRBJ2-5; D unresolved. Germline CDR1 and CDR2: SGHDT and YYEEEE. The CDR3 totals 11 residues. V shed 2 bases and J shed 5 bases, with 4 bases lying between them.

The chain recombines TRBV6-6 with TRBJ2-1; D unresolved. Germline V lookup: CDR1 MNHNY, CDR2 SVGAGI (reference sequence). V gave up 5 bases and J gave up 9 bases, with 11 bases separating them. CDR3 length equals 12 residues. CDR3 region: CASSAPSTEQFF. The CDR3 DNA sequence: TGTGCCAGCAGTGCACCGAGCACTGAGCAGTTCTTC.

J is TRBJ2-5 and V is TRBV11-2, with D possibly matching TRBD2 (6 bases). The V end lost 5 bases, the J end lost 3 bases, and 25 bases lay between the germline ends. This CDR3 region has 18 residues. CDR1 is SGHAT, CDR2 FQNNGV, per germline. The CDR3 spells CASSRGGLADRLKETQYF. In DNA, the CDR3 is TGTGCCAGCAGCCGGGGAGGCCTAGCCGATCGACTTAAAGAGACCCAGTACTTC. Using reference TRBV11-2 and TRBJ2-5 for the parts outside the CDR3, the full variable domain is EAGVAQSPRYKIIEKRQSVAFWCNPISGHATLYWYQQILGQGPKLLIQFQNNGVVDDSQLPKDRFSAERLKGVDSTLKIQPAKLEDSAVYLCASSRGGLADRLKETQYFGPGTRLLVL.

This clone was seen a single time. V and J are TRBV7-2 and TRBJ2-6, with a possible D match to TRBD1 (6 bases). There are 18 residues in the CDR3. CDR1 is SGHTA, CDR2 FQGNSA, per germline. Trimming took off 1 base at V and 0 bases at J, with 13 bases between the two ends. CDR3 nucleotides: TGTGCCAGCAGCTTAGACAGGGTCTCCCTCTCTGGGGCCAACGTCCTGACTTTC. Protein sequence: CASSLDRVSLSGANVLTF.

The chain uses TRBV9 and TRBJ2-5; D unresolved. V was clipped by 3 bases and J by 1 base, with 4 bases between them. CDR1 is SGDLS, CDR2 YYNGEE, per germline. This CDR3 is 12 amino acids long. This CDR3 is CASSGAQETQYF. CDR3 in DNA: TGTGCCAGCAGCGGTGCCCAAGAGACCCAGTACTTC.

The genes are TRBV4-3 and TRBJ2-1; D is ambiguous. The CDR3 totals 13 residues. Trimming took off 4 bases at V and 4 bases at J, with 8 bases between the two ends. Germline-derived CDR1 and CDR2 are LGHNA and YSLEER. The CDR3 loop is CASSRKGYNEQFF. The CDR3 region has the DNA TGCGCCAGCAGCCGTAAGGGTTACAATGAGCAGTTCTTC.

This clone was detected once. V gene TRBV30 combines with J gene TRBJ2-5; TRBD1 is a possible D gene (5 bases). V was pared by 2 bases and J by 5 bases, with 15 bases between. The CDR3 is 14 residues long. CDR1 GTSNPN and CDR2 SVGIG come from the germline V gene (reference sequence). The CDR3 nucleotides read TGTGCCTGGAGTCCCTTCAAGGCAGGGGAGACCCAGTACTTC. Protein product: CAWSPFKAGETQYF.

The gene calls are TRBV19 and TRBJ2-7; D might be TRBD1 (7 bases). The V gene lost 4 bases and the J gene lost 3 bases, with 13 bases spanning the gap. The CDR3 is made up of 14 amino acids. Germline CDR1 and CDR2: LNHDA and SQIVND (reference sequence). The chain's CDR3 is CASSRTQGGYEQYF. CDR3 sequence (DNA): TGTGCCAGTAGTAGGACCCAGGGGGGCTACGAGCAGTACTTC.

The chain employs TRBV3-1 (or the pseudogene TRBV3-2) and TRBJ1-2; 8 positions match TRBD1. The junction had 12 bases not matched to a gene; V was cut back by 5 bases and J by 4 bases. The CDR3 loop spans 16 amino acids. Germline V gene data show CDR1 as LGHDT and CDR2 as YNNKEL (reference sequence). The CDR3 DNA reads TGTGCCAGCAGCGACCTAGCCGGGACAGGTTTCTATGGCTACACCTTC. It translates to CASSDLAGTGFYGYTF.

The chain has TRBV7-2 and TRBJ2-7; 10 bases line up with TRBD1. Unmatched junction bases numbered 4, after V lost 1 base and J lost 1 base. Germline CDR1 reads SGHTA; CDR2 reads FQGNSA. CDR3 length: 16 amino acids. The CDR3 DNA reads TGTGCCAGCAGCTTAGTCTCGGGACAGGGGTCCTACGAGCAGTACTTC. Its translation: CASSLVSGQGSYEQYF. The whole variable domain, filled in from reference TRBV7-2 and TRBJ2-7, reads GAGVSQSPSNKVTEKGKDVELRCDPISGHTALYWYRQSLGQGLEFLIYFQGNSAPDKSGLPSDRFSAERTGGSVSTLTIQRTQQEDSAVYLCASSLVSGQGSYEQYFGPGTRLTVT.

This chain connects TRBV6-5 to TRBJ1-6; D not certain. The germline V gene has CDR1 MNHEY and CDR2 SVGAGI. The CDR3 runs to 15 residues. Trimming removed 7 bases from V and 0 bases from J, with 10 bases in between. The CDR3 sequence is CASTAGYSYNSPLHF. The CDR3 DNA reads TGTGCCAGCACGGCAGGATACTCCTATAATTCACCCCTCCACTTT.

The chain links TRBV19 to TRBJ1-1, with no clear D. The CDR3 loop spans 14 amino acids. CDR1 is LNHDA, CDR2 SQIVND, per germline (reference sequence). V dropped 6 bases and J dropped 0 bases, with 11 bases sitting between them. The CDR3 nucleotides read TGTGCCAGTAGCCCCGGGCCTTTGAACACTGAAGCTTTCTTT. Translated: CASSPGPLNTEAFF.

The chain joins TRBV6-5 to TRBJ1-4, with TRBD1 as a possible D gene (5 bases). The V gene lost 0 bases and the J gene lost 7 bases, with 15 bases spanning the gap. Germline V gives CDR1 MNHEY, CDR2 SVGAGI. The CDR3 runs 16 residues. CDR3 in DNA: TGTGCCAGCAGTTACTCGAAGGGGTACGGAGGTGAAAAACTGTTTTTT. As protein: CASSYSKGYGGEKLFF.

This clone was recorded a few times. The chain joins TRBV7-2 to TRBJ1-6, with 7 bases aligning to TRBD1. This CDR3 has 19 residues. Germline loops: CDR1 SGHTA, CDR2 FQGNSA. V dropped 2 bases and J dropped 6; count of bases not matched to a gene: 16. The CDR3 DNA reads TGTGCCAGCAGCTTACGAGGGACAGAGTCCGTCTATTTTAATTCACCCCTCCACTTT. Protein product: CASSLRGTESVYFNSPLHF. Supplemented by reference TRBV7-2 and TRBJ1-6, the full variable domain reads GAGVSQSPSNKVTEKGKDVELRCDPISGHTALYWYRQSLGQGLEFLIYFQGNSAPDKSGLPSDRFSAERTGGSVSTLTIQRTQQEDSAVYLCASSLRGTESVYFNSPLHFGNGTRLTVT.

The table lists this clone with a count of one. This chain connects TRBV28 to TRBJ1-1; 9 positions match TRBD1. The ends lost 4 bases at V and 1 base at J; junction bases unmatched: 10. The germline V gene has CDR1 MDHEN and CDR2 SYDVKM. The CDR3 length is 17 residues. The chain's CDR3 is CASSSHTGGWANTEAFF. The CDR3 nucleotides are TGTGCCAGCAGTTCTCATACAGGGGGCTGGGCGAACACTGAAGCTTTCTTT.

This chain joins TRBV18 and TRBJ1-1; D is ambiguous. This CDR3 is built from 13 residues. Germline assignment: CDR1 KGHSH and CDR2 LQKENI. V lost 5 bases and J 1 base, leaving 8 bases between the germline ends. CDR3: CASSEGQNTEAFF. CDR3 nucleotides: TGTGCCAGCTCAGAGGGCCAGAACACTGAAGCTTTCTTT.

CDR3 sequence (DNA): TGTGCCAGCGCTGAGCGATACGAGCAGTACTTC. Encoded protein: CASAERYEQYF. The V and J genes are TRBV6-5 and TRBJ2-7, with D unclear. Deletions cut 8 bases from V and 4 bases from J, with 9 bases between. CDR3 length: 11 amino acids. Germline V lookup: CDR1 MNHEY, CDR2 SVGAGI.

The chain combines TRBV28 with TRBJ2-7; 7 bases line up with TRBD1. CDR3 length equals 16 residues. From germline, CDR1 is MDHEN and CDR2 SYDVKM. V lost 7 bases, J lost 0 bases, and 12 bases stayed unmatched. The CDR3 nucleotides read TGTGCCAGCACCACCAGGGGGAGATTAACCTCCTACGAGCAGTACTTC. Translated, it gives CASTTRGRLTSYEQYF.

The rearrangement uses TRBV27 and TRBJ2-3; 8 bases agree with TRBD1. Per germline, CDR1 MNHEY and CDR2 SMNVEV (reference sequence). The V and J ends lost 4 bases and 4 bases, in that order; junction bases with no gene match: 4. CDR3 size: 14 residues. CDR3 DNA: TGTGCCAGCAGTTACCAGGGGGCGGCAGATACGCAGTATTTT. Encoded protein: CASSYQGAADTQYF.

The chain links TRBV6-5 to TRBJ1-2; no clear D gene. Germline V gives CDR1 MNHEY, CDR2 SVGAGI. The CDR3 consists of 13 residues. Trimming shortened V by 6 bases and J by 4 bases, and 12 bases separated the two germline ends. The CDR3 sequence is CASSPAGIYGYTF. CDR3 nucleotide sequence: TGTGCCAGCAGCCCGGCGGGGATCTATGGCTACACCTTC.

A remark on this clone: This same CDR3 is encoded by further DNA sequences in the sample. The chain uses TRBV6-5 and TRBJ1-5, with a possible D match to TRBD1 (6 bases). Trimming removed 0 bases from V and 3 bases from J, with 9 bases in between. Germline V gene sequence: CDR1 MNHEY, CDR2 SVGAGI. CDR3 length: 15 amino acids. The CDR3 DNA is TGTGCCAGCAGTTACTCTAGGGGGGACAATCAGCCCCAGCATTTT. Encoded protein: CASSYSRGDNQPQHF.

The rearrangement uses TRBV14 and TRBJ1-2; 8 bases line up with TRBD1. CDR1 is SGHDN and CDR2 is FVKESK in the germline V gene. The CDR3 loop spans 13 amino acids. With V trimmed by 4 bases and J by 5 bases, 3 bases remained unmatched. The CDR3 region is CASSRDRSYGYTF. CDR3 DNA: TGTGCCAGCAGCCGGGACAGGAGTTATGGCTACACCTTC.

This clone was seen only once. This sequence joins TRBV9 and TRBJ2-1; D unresolved. V lost 0 bases to trimming and J lost 6 bases, with 10 bases between them. The CDR3 length is 14 residues. The germline CDR1 and CDR2 sequences are SGDLS and YYNGEE. Here the CDR3 DNA reads TGTGCCAGCAGCGTAGGGCCTCCAACCAATGAGCAGTTCTTC. Translated, it gives CASSVGPPTNEQFF.